These 22 T cell receptor beta chains were all obtained from the same sample, sequenced in a study of T cell changes during pregnancy in multiple sclerosis. The repertoire was sequenced with immunoSEQ multiplex PCR; TCRdb's copy has only in-frame clones and lacks some. The data contain some 60,000 clones, 93% of them singletons. The sample consisted of peripheral blood, taken after pregnancy. Receptor source: a female donor with multiple sclerosis, enrolled in a pregnancy study.

This chain uses TRBV4-3 with TRBJ2-6; 8 nucleotides align to TRBD1. The V gene end was trimmed by 0 bases and the J gene end by 1 base; junction bases not matched to a gene: 8. The length of the CDR3 is 19 residues. Germline assignment: CDR1 LGHNA and CDR2 YSLEER. The CDR3 DNA follows: TGCGCCAGCAGCCAAGATCTTCACAGGGGGAGATCTGGGGCCAACGTCCTGACTTTC. As protein: CASSQDLHRGRSGANVLTF.

This clone is a singleton in its sample. The genes are TRBV15 and TRBJ2-3, with 9 bases identical to TRBD1. Per germline, CDR1 LNHNV and CDR2 YYDKDF (reference sequence). There are 15 residues in the CDR3. Unmatched junction bases numbered 3, after V lost 3 bases and J lost 2 bases. For the CDR3, the DNA is TGTGCCACCAGCAGGGACAGGGGTAACACAGATACGCAGTATTTT. It codes for CATSRDRGNTDTQYF.

The chain joins TRBV15 to TRBJ2-2; TRBD1 matches at 10 bases. Trimming cost V 5 bases and J 7 bases; bases outside gene matches: 13. This CDR3 has 17 residues. CDR1 and CDR2 from the germline V gene are LNHNV and YYDKDF (reference sequence). The CDR3 spells CATSGDQDRGRFGELFF. The CDR3 DNA reads TGTGCCACCAGCGGCGATCAAGACAGGGGGCGGTTCGGGGAGCTGTTTTTT. The entire variable domain, with the rest obtained from reference TRBV15 and TRBJ2-2, is as follows: DAMVIQNPRYQVTQFGKPVTLSCSQTLNHNVMYWYQQKSSQAPKLLFHYYDKDFNNEADTPDNFQSRRPNTSFCFLDIRSPGLGDTAMYLCATSGDQDRGRFGELFFGEGSRLTVL.

This rearrangement joins TRBV27 to TRBJ2-1; 8 nucleotides line up with TRBD2. Germline V gene lookup returns CDR1 MNHEY and CDR2 SMNVEV (reference sequence). The CDR3 covers 15 residues. V was pared by 6 bases and J by 9 bases, with 13 bases of the junction left unmatched. The DNA for the CDR3 is TGTGCCAGCAGCCCAGCGGGAGCGCCCAGGGGTGAGCAGTTCTTC. The encoded protein is CASSPAGAPRGEQFF.

The chain employs TRBV5-1 and TRBJ2-3; D might be TRBD2 (6 bases). This CDR3 is 14 amino acids long. The germline V gene has CDR1 SGHRS and CDR2 YFSETQ. Trimming shortened V by 4 bases and J by 3 bases, and 12 bases separated the two germline ends. The CDR3 spells CASSPGVLTDTQYF. DNA of the CDR3: TGCGCCAGCAGCCCGGGAGTCTTGACAGATACGCAGTATTTT.

J is TRBJ1-2 and V is TRBV6-5; 9 bases line up with TRBD1. The CDR3 contains 16 residues. The germline V gene encodes CDR1 MNHEY and CDR2 SVGAGI. The trim removed 4 bases at V and 7 bases at J, leaving 13 bases unmatched. The CDR3 here is CASSSRGGTGMIGYTF. The CDR3 bases are TGTGCCAGCAGTTCCCGGGGGGGGACAGGGATGATTGGCTACACCTTC.

Only one count was recorded for this clone. The J gene is TRBJ2-2, the V gene TRBV11-2; 11 bases match TRBD2. Germline V gives CDR1 SGHAT, CDR2 FQNNGV. V lost 2 bases and J lost 7; bases outside the gene matches: 6. The CDR3 is 16 residues long. The CDR3 region is CASSLPTSGSDGELFF. The CDR3 DNA reads TGTGCCAGCAGCTTACCAACTAGCGGGAGTGACGGGGAGCTGTTTTTT.

The V gene is TRBV6-5, the J gene TRBJ1-1; 7 positions agree with TRBD1. With 6 bases clipped from V and 3 bases from J, the junction kept 4 bases outside the gene matches. Germline CDR1 reads MNHEY; CDR2 reads SVGAGI. The CDR3 length is 13 residues. This CDR3 reads CASSQGGYTEAFF. CDR3 nucleotide sequence: TGTGCCAGCAGCCAGGGGGGTTACACTGAAGCTTTCTTT.

The chain employs TRBV19 and TRBJ1-1; 8 bases are a match to TRBD1. The ends lost 3 bases at V and 1 base at J; junction bases unmatched: 7. The germline gives CDR1 LNHDA, CDR2 SQIVND (reference sequence). The CDR3 consists of 16 residues. The CDR3 nucleotides are TGTGCCAGTAGTATCTTCCCTGGGACAGGGAACACTGAAGCTTTCTTT. It is translated as CASSIFPGTGNTEAFF.

V and J are TRBV5-1 and TRBJ1-1; maybe TRBD1 (5 bases). The CDR3 consists of 14 residues. Trimming cost V 0 bases and J 1 base, with 7 bases left between them. Germline CDR1 and CDR2: SGHRS and YFSETQ. This CDR3 reads CASSLDQGNTEAFF. CDR3 DNA sequence: TGCGCCAGCAGCTTGGATCAGGGGAACACTGAAGCTTTCTTT.

The chain joins TRBV9 to TRBJ1-4; D not resolved. The CDR3 length is 16 residues. Germline V gene data show CDR1 as SGDLS and CDR2 as YYNGEE. V was trimmed by 0 bases and J by 6 bases, leaving 15 bases between them. The CDR3 bases are TGTGCCAGCAGCGTAGGGCAAGGAGGGAGAGATGAAAAACTGTTTTTT. It translates to CASSVGQGGRDEKLFF.

The J gene is TRBJ2-1, the V gene TRBV7-5; the table calls TRBD1, which could not be checked here. TRBV7-5 is listed as a pseudogene. The CDR3 totals 18 residues. The chain's CDR3 is CARSLGGPPDLPYNEQFF. In DNA form, the CDR3 reads TGTGCCAGAAGCTTAGGGGGGCCCCCCGACTTACCCTACAATGAGCAGTTCTTC.

The chain carries TRBV4-3 and TRBJ2-7, with D unresolved. The CDR3 sequence is 13 residues long. Germline CDR1 reads LGHNA; CDR2 reads YSLEER. The ends were cut back, 0 bases at V and 7 bases at J, with 10 bases in the middle. CDR3 nucleotides: TGCGCCAGCAGCCAAGATATTTTGTTGGAGCAGTACTTC. It yields the protein CASSQDILLEQYF.

The chain links TRBV7-9 to TRBJ1-4; the D is unclear. Trimming shortened V by 3 bases and J by 5 bases, and 7 bases separated the two germline ends. The CDR3 runs 13 residues. Germline V lookup: CDR1 SEHNR, CDR2 FQNEAQ (reference sequence). The CDR3 nucleotides are TGTGCCAGCAGCTTCGAGACAAATGAAAAACTGTTTTTT. As protein: CASSFETNEKLFF.

The genes are TRBV27 and TRBJ1-5; D is ambiguous. The CDR3 runs 14 residues. Germline V gene data show CDR1 as MNHEY and CDR2 as SMNVEV (reference sequence). Deletions cut 0 bases from V and 1 base from J, with 4 bases between. The CDR3 nucleotides are TGTGCCAGCAGTTTATCCGGGAGCAATCAGCCCCAGCATTTT. It encodes CASSLSGSNQPQHF.

This chain uses TRBV29-1 with TRBJ2-1, with 12 bases matching TRBD2. The CDR3 length is 15 residues. V lost 6 bases to trimming and J lost 8 bases; unmatched junction nucleotides: 11. Germline CDR1 is SQVTM and CDR2 is ANQGSEA. The CDR3 is CSVRTSGTPSDEQFF. DNA for the CDR3: TGCAGCGTACGGACTAGCGGGACACCCTCCGATGAGCAGTTCTTC.

The chain has TRBV2 and TRBJ1-2; a weak D match, TRBD1 (5 bases). Germline CDR1 and CDR2: SNHLY and FYNNEI. The CDR3 runs to 12 residues. The V end lost 10 bases, the J end lost 8 bases, and 17 bases lay between the germline ends. CDR3 loop: CATRGGGGGYTF. For the CDR3, the DNA is TGTGCCACCCGCGGTGGGGGAGGCGGCTACACCTTC.

This chain joins TRBV18 and TRBJ1-5; TRBD1 matches 8 bases. Germline V gene data show CDR1 as KGHSH and CDR2 as LQKENI. The junction had 9 bases not matched to a gene; V was cut back by 3 bases and J by 5 bases. The CDR3 spans 16 residues. The CDR3 bases are TGTGCCAGCTCACCGGTTGGGCAGGGGGCTCATCAGCCCCAGCATTTT. Translation gives CASSPVGQGAHQPQHF.

CDR3 protein: CASSLTGDGEQYF. The CDR3 DNA reads as TGTGCCAGCAGCTTGACAGGGGATGGCGAGCAGTACTTC. The gene calls are TRBV7-3 and TRBJ2-7; 8 nucleotides agree with TRBD1. The CDR3 is 13 amino acids. With 3 bases clipped from V and 6 bases from J, the junction kept 4 bases outside the gene matches. Germline V gives CDR1 SGHTA, CDR2 FQGTGA.

The V and J genes are TRBV4-1 and TRBJ2-7; possibly TRBD2 for D (5 bases). Trimming took 1 base from V and 2 from J, leaving 12 bases between them. CDR1 and CDR2 (germline): MGHRA, YSYEKL. This CDR3 is built from 15 residues. CDR3 coding DNA: TGCGCCAGCAGCCAAGTCGTGGGAGAAGCCTACGAGCAGTACTTC. This gives the protein CASSQVVGEAYEQYF.

The chain is built from TRBV2 and TRBJ2-6; D is possibly TRBD1 (7 bases). V shed 8 bases and J shed 0 bases, with 14 bases lying between them. Germline CDR1 SNHLY, CDR2 FYNNEI. The CDR3 has 16 amino acids. The chain's CDR3 is CASGAGGLSGANVLTF. CDR3 coding DNA: TGTGCCAGCGGAGCAGGGGGACTCTCTGGGGCCAACGTCCTGACTTTC.

The J gene is TRBJ2-7, the V gene TRBV7-2; the match to TRBD1 covers 7 bases. Germline assignment: CDR1 SGHTA and CDR2 FQGNSA. This CDR3 comprises 14 residues. Unmatched junction bases numbered 6, after V lost 2 bases and J lost 5 bases. The CDR3 bases are TGTGCCAGCAGCTTATTGAGGGGGCTAAACGAGCAGTACTTC. This codes for CASSLLRGLNEQYF.